This section outlines one T cell receptor (delta chain) sequence together with its context. Based on its abundance in the sample, this clone is large (0.1 to 1%). Its specific antigen is unknown. Per-base qualities were not stored, and no clone one base away is much larger. The CDR3 starts with the cysteine, ends with the phenylalanine, and has 17 residues. The read is trimmed to its CDR3 DNA, 51 bases read in frame from base 1. The germline V gene supplies CDR1 TSESDYY and CDR2 QEAYKQQN. For this chain, trimming is 10 bases at the V end and 4 bases at the J end, and the number of junction bases without a gene match is 19. The same treatment, using spiramycin and/or pyrimethamine plus sulfadiazine plus folinic acid, was given to mothers of both infected and uninfected infants. All infants, infected and uninfected, were born by term delivery after more than 37 weeks of gestation. About 1 mL of blood was processed into PBMCs by Lymphoprep gradient centrifugation, after which the PBMCs were cryopreserved in liquid nitrogen and shipped to Belgium. After thawing, the PBMCs were labeled with Zombie NIR viability dye and stained with antibodies against CD3, TCR gammadelta, Vgamma9 and Vdelta2. Sorting of CD3+ TCRgammadelta+ T cells was performed on a FACSAria III, with a mean purity of roughly 98%. For each sample, RNA was extracted from around 9,300 sorted gammadelta T cells with the RNeasy Micro Kit. The infants were born to mothers who were enrolled with primary T. gondii infection during pregnancy. Peripheral blood was collected from the infants at an outpatient microbiology and virology center in Pavia, Italy.

cDNA was made by template-switch reverse transcription with TRGC- and TRDC-specific primers in one tube, using SuperScript II. The TRGC primer was designed so that it binds both the TRGC1 and the TRGC2 constant genes. The KAPA Real-Time Library Amplification Kit was used for TRG and TRD amplification, and AMPure XP bead purification was performed between steps. Index PCR with the Nextera XT Index Kit was used to add Illumina sequencing adapters. An Illumina MiSeq with the V2 300 kit was used to sequence the TRG and TRD amplicons, producing 150 bp paired-end reads. On the authors' methods: Before any further analysis, FastQC version 0.11.8 was used to check read quality. Reads were aligned against the TRG or TRD reference genes from GenBank, and CDR3 sequences were constructed using MiXCR version 3.0.3. MiXCR defaults were kept, except that TRDD gene segments were assembled using 3 rather than 5 consecutive nucleotides. N additions, CDR3 length, J segment length and clonotype sharing between samples were all calculated using VDJtools version 1.2.1. CDR3 sequences that were out of frame or contained stop codons were left out of the analysis. Infant repertoires were assessed for overlap with previously published fetal, cord blood and adult blood Vgamma9Vdelta2 repertoires. TCRdb called clones anew from the public reads via CATT; matching DNA rows were later pooled. The V and J calls come from TCRdb's annotation, not from the publication. For this sample the table gives hundreds of delta-chain clones, of which approximately 25% were detected only once. The ten largest clones take up about 26% of the sample.

The entry originates in a study of Vγ9Vδ2 T cells in congenital toxoplasmosis (dated by TCRdb to the early 2020s). Some background on the complete study: The diagnosis of congenital toxoplasmosis relied on IgG, IgM and IgA serology, Western blot and an in-house interferon-gamma release assay. TCR sequencing covered about five infected and 10 uninfected infants at 2 months, plus 3 infected and 4 uninfected infants at 1 year. Infant repertoires were sequenced at 2 months after birth and at 1 year of age. This study compared the CDR3 repertoires of the gamma and delta chains in sorted blood gammadelta T cells from congenitally T. gondii-infected infants versus uninfected infants. What the research found in general, with its limitations: Two months was the earliest age with enough suitable sample material for TCR repertoire analysis, so newborn repertoires were not sequenced. Compared with uninfected infants, infected infants at 2 months appeared to have fewer N additions in their TRGV9 and TRDV2 CDR3s, and this was especially true for TRDV2-TRDJ1 sequences. Among approximately 2-month-old infants, germline-encoded fetal-type TRDV2 CDR3 sequences seemed to show up more often in infected than in uninfected infants, which suggests an in utero expansion footprint. Both infected and uninfected infants showed a high prevalence of a public TRGV9 clonotype. The repertoire differences between infected and uninfected infants were less clear at 1 year of age than at 2 months.

Here the chain combines TRAV38-2/DV8 and TRDJ1, with 10 bases in between that match TRDD3. The sample was gamma-delta T cells from blood. The TCR was taken from a child under 10 years old born to a mother with Toxoplasma gondii infection during pregnancy, either congenitally infected or uninfected (not recorded which). The DNA sequence reads TGTGCTGCCGGTACTTCCTACGGGGGATACGCGATCGATAAACTCATCTTT. Translated, it gives CAAGTSYGGYAIDKLIF.